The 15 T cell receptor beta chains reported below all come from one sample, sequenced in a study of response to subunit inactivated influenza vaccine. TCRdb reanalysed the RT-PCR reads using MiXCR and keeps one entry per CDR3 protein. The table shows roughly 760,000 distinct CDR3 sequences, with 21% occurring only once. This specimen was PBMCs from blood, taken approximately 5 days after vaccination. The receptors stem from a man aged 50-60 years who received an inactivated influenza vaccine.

The CDR3 DNA sequence: TGCAGTGCCCGTACTAGCGTTCCAGATACGCAGTATTTT. It translates to CSARTSVPDTQYF. The chain has TRBV20-1 and TRBJ2-3; 7 positions match TRBD2. Unmatched junction bases numbered 7, after V lost 6 bases and J lost 4 bases. The CDR3 covers 13 residues. Looked up from germline, CDR1 is DFQATT and CDR2 is SNEGSKA (reference sequence).

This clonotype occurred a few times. The CDR3: CASSLARDTGANVLTF. DNA of the CDR3: TGTGCCAGCAGCTTAGCGCGGGACACTGGGGCCAACGTCCTGACTTTC. The chain couples TRBV7-9 to TRBJ2-6, with D perhaps assigned TRBD1 or TRBD2 (6 bases each). Germline CDR1 SEHNR, CDR2 FQNEAQ (reference sequence). The CDR3 has 16 residues. V was pared by 0 bases and J by 2 bases, with 8 bases between.

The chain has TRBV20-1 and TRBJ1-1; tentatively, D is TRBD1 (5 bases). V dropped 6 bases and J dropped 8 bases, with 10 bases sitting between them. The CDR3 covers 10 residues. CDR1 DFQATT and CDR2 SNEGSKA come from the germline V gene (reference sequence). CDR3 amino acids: CSATGTEAFF. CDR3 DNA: TGCAGTGCAACCGGGACGGAAGCTTTCTTT.

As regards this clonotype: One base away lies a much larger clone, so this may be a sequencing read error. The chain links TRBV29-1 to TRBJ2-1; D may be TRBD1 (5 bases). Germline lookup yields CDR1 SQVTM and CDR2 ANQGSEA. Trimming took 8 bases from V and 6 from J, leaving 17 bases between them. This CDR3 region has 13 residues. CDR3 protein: CSFGQGRSNEQFF. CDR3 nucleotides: TGCAGCTTTGGGCAGGGAAGGAGCAATGAGCAGTTCTTC.

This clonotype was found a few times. The CDR3 nucleotides read TGTGCCAGCAGCGTAGTCGGTACTCGGGGCAATGAGCAGTTCTTC. This sequence encodes CASSVVGTRGNEQFF. The chain employs TRBV9 and TRBJ2-1, with D possibly matching TRBD2 (5 bases). Germline assignment: CDR1 SGDLS and CDR2 YYNGEE. This CDR3 is 15 amino acids long. V gave up 0 bases and J gave up 6 bases, with 13 bases separating them.

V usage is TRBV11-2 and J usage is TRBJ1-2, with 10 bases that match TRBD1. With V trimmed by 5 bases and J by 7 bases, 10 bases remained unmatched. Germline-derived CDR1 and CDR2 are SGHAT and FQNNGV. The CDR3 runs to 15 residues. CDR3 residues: CASSRQGARFGGYTF. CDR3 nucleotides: TGTGCCAGCAGCAGACAGGGGGCGCGGTTTGGTGGCTACACCTTC.

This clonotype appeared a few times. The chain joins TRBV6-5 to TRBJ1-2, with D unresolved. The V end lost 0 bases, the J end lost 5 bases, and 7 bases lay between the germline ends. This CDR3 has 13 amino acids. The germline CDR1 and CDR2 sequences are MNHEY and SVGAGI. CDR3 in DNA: TGTGCCAGCAGTTACTCTGCCGGGTATGGCTACACCTTC. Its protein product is CASSYSAGYGYTF.

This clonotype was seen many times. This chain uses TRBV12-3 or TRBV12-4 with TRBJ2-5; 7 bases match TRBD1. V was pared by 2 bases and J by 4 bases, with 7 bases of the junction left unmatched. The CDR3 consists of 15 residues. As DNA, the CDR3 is TGTGCCAGCAGTTTAATAGGGGGCTCGGGAGAGACCCAGTACTTC. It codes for CASSLIGGSGETQYF.

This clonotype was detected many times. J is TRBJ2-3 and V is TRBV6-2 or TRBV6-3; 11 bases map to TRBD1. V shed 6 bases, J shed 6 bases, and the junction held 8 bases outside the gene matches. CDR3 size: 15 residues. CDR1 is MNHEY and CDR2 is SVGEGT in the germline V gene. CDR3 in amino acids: CASRAGTGGQDTQYF. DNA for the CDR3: TGTGCCAGCAGAGCCGGGACAGGGGGTCAGGATACGCAGTATTTT.

The CDR3 coding sequence is TGCAGTGCTAGAGTTTGGCGGGCCCACACAGATACGCAGTATTTT. Its translation is CSARVWRAHTDTQYF. The V and J genes are TRBV20-1 and TRBJ2-3, with a weak D call TRBD2 (5 bases). The CDR3 has 15 amino acids. Germline CDR1 and CDR2: DFQATT and SNEGSKA (reference sequence). Deletions cut 1 base from V and 2 bases from J, with 13 bases between.

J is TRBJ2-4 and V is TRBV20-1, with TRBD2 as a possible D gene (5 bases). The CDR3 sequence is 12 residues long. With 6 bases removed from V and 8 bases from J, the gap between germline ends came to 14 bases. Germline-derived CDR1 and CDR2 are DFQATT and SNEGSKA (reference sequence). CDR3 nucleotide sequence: TGCAGTGCGGCGACTATTACGGACATTCAGTACTTC. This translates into CSAATITDIQYF.

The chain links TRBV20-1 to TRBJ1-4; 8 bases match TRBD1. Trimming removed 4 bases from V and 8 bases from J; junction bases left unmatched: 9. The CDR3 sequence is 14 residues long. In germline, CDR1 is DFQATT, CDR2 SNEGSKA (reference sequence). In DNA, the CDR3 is TGCAGTGCTATTGCCAGGGGGCCAGGGGAAAAACTGTTTTTT. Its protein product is CSAIARGPGEKLFF.

CDR3 sequence: CASSLGSRGVNIQYF. The CDR3 bases are TGCGCCAGCAGCTTGGGTTCCCGGGGTGTGAACATTCAGTACTTC. The chain has TRBV5-1 and TRBJ2-4; D might be TRBD2 (5 bases). Germline V lookup: CDR1 SGHRS, CDR2 YFSETQ. CDR3 length: 15 amino acids. The V end lost 0 bases, the J end lost 7 bases, and 14 bases lay between the germline ends.

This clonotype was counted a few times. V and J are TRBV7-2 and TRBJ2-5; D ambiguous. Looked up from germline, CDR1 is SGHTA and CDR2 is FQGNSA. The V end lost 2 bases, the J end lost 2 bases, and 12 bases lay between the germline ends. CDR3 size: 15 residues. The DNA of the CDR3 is TGTGCCAGCAGCTTATTCCGGGCAGGACAAGAGACCCAGTACTTC. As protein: CASSLFRAGQETQYF.

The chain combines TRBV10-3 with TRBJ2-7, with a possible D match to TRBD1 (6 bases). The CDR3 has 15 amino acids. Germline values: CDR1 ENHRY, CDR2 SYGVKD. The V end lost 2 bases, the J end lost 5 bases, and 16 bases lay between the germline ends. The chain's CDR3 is CAISEAEQGLHEQYF. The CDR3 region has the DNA TGTGCCATCAGTGAGGCCGAACAGGGTTTGCACGAGCAGTACTTC.